This TCR beta chain was identified during a study of shared clonotypes between healthy human individuals. Findings and caveats of the study: Donor scarcity curtailed the genetic and exposure-history diversity represented herein. The generation probabilities recorded for non-shared clonotypes fell below those of clonotypes shared by all four donors.

In germline, CDR1 is SGDLS, CDR2 YYNGEE. The CDR3 contains 16 residues. V lost 3 bases to trimming and J lost 0 bases, with 16 bases between them. Naive CD8 cells lacked CD45RO, underwent positive selection for CCR7 and left out terminally differentiated effector memory CD45RA+ cells. Remarks on this clone: Its antigen remains unidentified.

The method was immunoSEQ multiplex PCR; TCRdb's version includes in-frame clones alone and lacks a portion of them. The sample lists around 580,000 clones; roughly 98% were seen once. The sequence was obtained from a man between 25 and 39 years old in good health. The V gene is TRBV9, the J gene TRBJ2-7; D may be TRBD1 or TRBD2 (6 bases each). The sequenced sample consisted of naive CD8+ T cells sorted from blood. The chain's CDR3 is CASSAGGGTSSYEQYF. The CDR3 bases are TGTGCCAGCAGCGCCGGGGGCGGGACGAGCTCCTACGAGCAGTACTTC.